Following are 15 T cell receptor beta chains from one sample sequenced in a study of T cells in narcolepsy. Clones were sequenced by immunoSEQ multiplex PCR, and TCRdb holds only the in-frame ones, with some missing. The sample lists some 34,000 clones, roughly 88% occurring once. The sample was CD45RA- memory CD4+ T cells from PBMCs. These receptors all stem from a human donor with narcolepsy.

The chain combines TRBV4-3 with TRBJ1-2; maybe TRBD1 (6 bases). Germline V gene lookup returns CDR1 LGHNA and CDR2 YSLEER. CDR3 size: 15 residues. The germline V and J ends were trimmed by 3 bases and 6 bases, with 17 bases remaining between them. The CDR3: CASSHAATGSDGYTF. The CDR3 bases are TGCGCCAGCAGCCATGCAGCGACAGGTTCTGATGGCTACACCTTC.

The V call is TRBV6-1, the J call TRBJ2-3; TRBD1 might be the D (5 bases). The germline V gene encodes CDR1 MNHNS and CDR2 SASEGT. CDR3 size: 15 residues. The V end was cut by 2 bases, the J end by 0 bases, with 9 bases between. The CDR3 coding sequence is TGTGCCAGCAGTGAATTTAGGGGAAGCACAGATACGCAGTATTTT. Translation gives CASSEFRGSTDTQYF.

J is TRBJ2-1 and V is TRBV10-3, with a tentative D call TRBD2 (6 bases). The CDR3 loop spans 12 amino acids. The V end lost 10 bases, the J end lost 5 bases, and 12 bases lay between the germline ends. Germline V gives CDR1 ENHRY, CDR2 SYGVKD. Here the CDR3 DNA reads TGTGCCACCAGGGAGGCGGACAATGAGCAGTTCTTC. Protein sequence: CATREADNEQFF.

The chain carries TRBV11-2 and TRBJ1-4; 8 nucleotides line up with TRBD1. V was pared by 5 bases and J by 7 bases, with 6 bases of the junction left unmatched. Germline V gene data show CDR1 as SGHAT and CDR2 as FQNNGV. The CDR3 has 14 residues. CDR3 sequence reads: CASSRGTGGEKLFF. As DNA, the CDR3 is TGTGCCAGCAGCCGCGGGACAGGCGGTGAAAAACTGTTTTTT. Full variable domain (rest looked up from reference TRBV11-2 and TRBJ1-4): EAGVAQSPRYKIIEKRQSVAFWCNPISGHATLYWYQQILGQGPKLLIQFQNNGVVDDSQLPKDRFSAERLKGVDSTLKIQPAKLEDSAVYLCASSRGTGGEKLFFGSGTQLSVL.

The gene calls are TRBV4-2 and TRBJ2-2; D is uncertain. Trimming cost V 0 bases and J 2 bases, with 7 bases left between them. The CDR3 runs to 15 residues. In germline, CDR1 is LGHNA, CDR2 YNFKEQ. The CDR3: CASSQEGVNTGELFF. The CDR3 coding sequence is TGTGCCAGCAGCCAAGAAGGAGTAAACACCGGGGAGCTGTTTTTT.

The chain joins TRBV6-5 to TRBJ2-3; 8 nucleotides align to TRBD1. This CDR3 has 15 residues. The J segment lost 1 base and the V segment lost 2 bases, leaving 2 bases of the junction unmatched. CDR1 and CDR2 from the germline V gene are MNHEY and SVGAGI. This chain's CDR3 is CASSYQGAGTDTQYF. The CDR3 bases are TGTGCCAGCAGTTACCAGGGGGCAGGCACAGATACGCAGTATTTT.

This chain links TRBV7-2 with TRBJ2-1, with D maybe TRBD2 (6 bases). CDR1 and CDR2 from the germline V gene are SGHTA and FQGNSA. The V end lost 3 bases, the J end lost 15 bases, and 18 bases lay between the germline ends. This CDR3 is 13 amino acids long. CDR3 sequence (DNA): TGTGCCAGCAGCTTTGGCGGGGCCATCCTCCCGTTCTTC. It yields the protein CASSFGGAILPFF.

In DNA, the CDR3 is TGTGCCAGTAGTGCCAGGACAGGGAGAGTTAACTATGGCTACACCTTC. Its translation: CASSARTGRVNYGYTF. V gene TRBV19 combines with J gene TRBJ1-2; 8 bases are shared with TRBD1. The CDR3 extends over 16 amino acids. V trimming: 5 bases; J trimming: 1 base; junction bases outside the gene matches: 9. Germline V lookup: CDR1 LNHDA, CDR2 SQIVND (reference sequence).

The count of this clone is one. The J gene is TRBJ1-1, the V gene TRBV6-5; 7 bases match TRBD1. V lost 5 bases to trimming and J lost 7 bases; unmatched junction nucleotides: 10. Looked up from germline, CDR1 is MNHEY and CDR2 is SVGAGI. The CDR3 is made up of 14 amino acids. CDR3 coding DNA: TGTGCCAGCAGTGAAAAGGGGGCAAAAGATGAAGCTTTCTTT. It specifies CASSEKGAKDEAFF.

CDR3 region: CASSDSGGYTKNIQYF. CDR3 bases: TGTGCCAGCAGTGATTCAGGGGGCTATACCAAAAACATTCAGTACTTC. V gene TRBV6-1 combines with J gene TRBJ2-4; 8 nucleotides agree with TRBD1. This CDR3 has 16 residues. The germline gives CDR1 MNHNS, CDR2 SASEGT. After removal of 3 bases from V and 2 bases from J, the junction contained 6 bases not matched to a gene.

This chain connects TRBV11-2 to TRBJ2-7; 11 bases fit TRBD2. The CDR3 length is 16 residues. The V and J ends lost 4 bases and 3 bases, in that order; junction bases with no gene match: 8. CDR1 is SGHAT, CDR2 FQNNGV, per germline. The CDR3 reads CASSWTSGSRNYEQYF. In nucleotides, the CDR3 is TGTGCCAGCAGCTGGACTAGCGGGTCCCGTAACTACGAGCAGTACTTC.

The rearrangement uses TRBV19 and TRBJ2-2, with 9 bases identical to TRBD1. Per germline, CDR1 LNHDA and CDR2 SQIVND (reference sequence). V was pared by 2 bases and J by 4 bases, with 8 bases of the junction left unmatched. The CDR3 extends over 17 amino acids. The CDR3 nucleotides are TGTGCCAGTAGTATACCCCCGGGACAGGGACGCACCGGGGAGCTGTTTTTT. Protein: CASSIPPGQGRTGELFF.

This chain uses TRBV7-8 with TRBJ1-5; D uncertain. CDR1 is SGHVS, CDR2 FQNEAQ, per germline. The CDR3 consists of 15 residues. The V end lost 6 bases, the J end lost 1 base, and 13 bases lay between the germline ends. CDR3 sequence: CASRQLSGSNQPQHF. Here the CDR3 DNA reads TGTGCCAGCAGACAGTTGTCGGGAAGCAATCAGCCCCAGCATTTT.

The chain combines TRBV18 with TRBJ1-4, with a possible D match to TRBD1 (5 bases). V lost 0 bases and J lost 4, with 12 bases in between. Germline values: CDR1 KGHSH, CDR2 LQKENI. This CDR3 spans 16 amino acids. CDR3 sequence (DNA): TGTGCCAGCTCACCACCGGGAGGGGCAAGTAATGAAAAACTGTTTTTT. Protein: CASSPPGGASNEKLFF.

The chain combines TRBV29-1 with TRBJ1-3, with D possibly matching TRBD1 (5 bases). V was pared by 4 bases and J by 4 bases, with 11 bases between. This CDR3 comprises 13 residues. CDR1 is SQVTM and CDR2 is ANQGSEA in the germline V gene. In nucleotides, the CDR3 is TGCAGCGTTGCTCGGGACTTAGGAAACACCATATATTTT. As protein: CSVARDLGNTIYF. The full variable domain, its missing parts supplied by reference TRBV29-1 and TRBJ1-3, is SAVISQKPSRDICQRGTSLTIQCQVDSQVTMMFWYRQQPGQSLTLIATANQGSEATYESGFVIDKFPISRPNLTFSTLTVSNMSPEDSSIYLCSVARDLGNTIYFGEGSWLTVV.